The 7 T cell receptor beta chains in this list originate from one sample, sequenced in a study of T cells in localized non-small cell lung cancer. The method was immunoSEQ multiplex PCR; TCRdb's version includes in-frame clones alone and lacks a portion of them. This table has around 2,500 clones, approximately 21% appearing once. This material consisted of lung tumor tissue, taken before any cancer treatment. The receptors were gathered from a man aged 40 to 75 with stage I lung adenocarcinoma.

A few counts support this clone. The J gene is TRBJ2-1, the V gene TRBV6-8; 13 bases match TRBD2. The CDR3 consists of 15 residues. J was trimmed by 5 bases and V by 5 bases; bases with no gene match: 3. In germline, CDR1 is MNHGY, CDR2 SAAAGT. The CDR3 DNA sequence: TGTGCCAGCAGTAGAGGGACTAGCGGGAACAATGAGCAGTTCTTC. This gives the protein CASSRGTSGNNEQFF.

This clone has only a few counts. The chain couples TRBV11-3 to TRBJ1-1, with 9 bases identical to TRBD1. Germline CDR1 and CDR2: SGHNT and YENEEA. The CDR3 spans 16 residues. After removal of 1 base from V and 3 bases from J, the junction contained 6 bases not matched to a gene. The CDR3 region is CASSLGRRTGDTEAFF. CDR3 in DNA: TGTGCCAGCAGCTTAGGTAGAAGGACAGGGGACACTGAAGCTTTCTTT.

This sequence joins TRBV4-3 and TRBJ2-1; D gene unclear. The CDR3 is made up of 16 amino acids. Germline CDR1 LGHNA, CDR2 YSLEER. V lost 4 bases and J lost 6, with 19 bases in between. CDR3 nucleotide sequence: TGCGCCAGCAGCCCGAAGGGTCCCTCCGAGATCAATGAGCAGTTCTTC. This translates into CASSPKGPSEINEQFF.

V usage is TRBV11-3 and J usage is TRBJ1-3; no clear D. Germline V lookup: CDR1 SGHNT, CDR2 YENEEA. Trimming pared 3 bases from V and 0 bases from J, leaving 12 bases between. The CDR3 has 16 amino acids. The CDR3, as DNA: TGTGCCAGCAGCTTCTCCCTTGGGGACTCTGGAAACACCATATATTTT. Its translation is CASSFSLGDSGNTIYF.

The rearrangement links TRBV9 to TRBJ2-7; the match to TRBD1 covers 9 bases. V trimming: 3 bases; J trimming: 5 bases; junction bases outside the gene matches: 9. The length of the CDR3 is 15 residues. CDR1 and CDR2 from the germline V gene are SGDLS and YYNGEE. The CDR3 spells CASSGTTGGADEQYF. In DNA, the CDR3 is TGTGCCAGCAGCGGTACTACAGGGGGCGCGGACGAGCAGTACTTC. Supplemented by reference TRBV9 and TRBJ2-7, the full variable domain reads DSGVTQTPKHLITATGQRVTLRCSPRSGDLSVYWYQQSLDQGLQFLIQYYNGEERAKGNILERFSAQQFPDLHSELNLSSLELGDSALYFCASSGTTGGADEQYFGPGTRLTVT.

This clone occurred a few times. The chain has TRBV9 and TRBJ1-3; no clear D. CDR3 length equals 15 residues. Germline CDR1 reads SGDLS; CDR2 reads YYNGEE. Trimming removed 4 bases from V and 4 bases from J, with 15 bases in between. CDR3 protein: CASSQDPAGGNTIYF. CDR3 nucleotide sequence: TGTGCCAGCAGCCAGGACCCAGCGGGCGGAAACACCATATATTTT.

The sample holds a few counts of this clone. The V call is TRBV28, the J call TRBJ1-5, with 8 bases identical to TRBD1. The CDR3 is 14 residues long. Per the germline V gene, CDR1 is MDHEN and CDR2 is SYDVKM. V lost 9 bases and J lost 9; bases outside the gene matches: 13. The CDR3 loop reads CASTSQDRVLPQHF. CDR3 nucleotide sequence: TGTGCCAGTACCTCCCAGGACAGGGTGTTGCCCCAGCATTTT.